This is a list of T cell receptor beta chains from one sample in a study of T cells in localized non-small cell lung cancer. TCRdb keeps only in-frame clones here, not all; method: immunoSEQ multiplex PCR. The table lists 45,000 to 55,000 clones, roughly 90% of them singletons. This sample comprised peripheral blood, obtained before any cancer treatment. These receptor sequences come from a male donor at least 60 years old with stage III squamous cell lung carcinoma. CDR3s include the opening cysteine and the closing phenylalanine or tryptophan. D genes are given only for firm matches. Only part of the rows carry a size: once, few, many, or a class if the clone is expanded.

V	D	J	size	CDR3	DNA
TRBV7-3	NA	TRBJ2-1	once	CASSPQGASYNEQFF	TGTGCCAGCAGCCCGCAAGGAGCCTCCTACAATGAGCAGTTCTTC
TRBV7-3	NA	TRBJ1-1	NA	CASSYGGSAEAFF	TGTGCCAGCAGCTATGGGGGGAGCGCTGAAGCTTTCTTT
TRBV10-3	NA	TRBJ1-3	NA	CANLKPGGDPTTGNTIYF	TGTGCCAACTTAAAACCAGGAGGCGACCCAACGACTGGAAACACCATATATTTT
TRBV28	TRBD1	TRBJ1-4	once	CASRERGGWYEKLFF	TGTGCCAGCAGGGAAAGAGGGGGCTGGTATGAAAAACTGTTTTTT
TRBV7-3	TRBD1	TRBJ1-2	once	CASSLAGGNGYTF	TGTGCCAGCAGCTTAGCAGGGGGCAACGGCTACACCTTC
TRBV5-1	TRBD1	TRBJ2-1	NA	CASSLGGTGGHEQFF	TGCGCCAGCAGCCTCGGGGGGACAGGGGGCCATGAGCAGTTCTTC
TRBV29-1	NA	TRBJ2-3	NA	CSVEGVGSDTQYF	TGCAGCGTTGAAGGGGTAGGGTCAGATACGCAGTATTTT
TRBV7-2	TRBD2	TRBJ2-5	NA	CASSPQATSGGRETQYF	TGTGCCAGCAGCCCACAGGCGACTAGCGGGGGGAGGGAGACCCAGTACTTC
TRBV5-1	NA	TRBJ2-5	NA	CASSLGQTGETQYF	TGCGCCAGCAGCTTGGGCCAGACGGGAGAGACCCAGTACTTC
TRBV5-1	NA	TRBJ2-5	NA	CASSPGTYSETQYF	TGCGCCAGCAGCCCGGGGACATATTCAGAGACCCAGTACTTC